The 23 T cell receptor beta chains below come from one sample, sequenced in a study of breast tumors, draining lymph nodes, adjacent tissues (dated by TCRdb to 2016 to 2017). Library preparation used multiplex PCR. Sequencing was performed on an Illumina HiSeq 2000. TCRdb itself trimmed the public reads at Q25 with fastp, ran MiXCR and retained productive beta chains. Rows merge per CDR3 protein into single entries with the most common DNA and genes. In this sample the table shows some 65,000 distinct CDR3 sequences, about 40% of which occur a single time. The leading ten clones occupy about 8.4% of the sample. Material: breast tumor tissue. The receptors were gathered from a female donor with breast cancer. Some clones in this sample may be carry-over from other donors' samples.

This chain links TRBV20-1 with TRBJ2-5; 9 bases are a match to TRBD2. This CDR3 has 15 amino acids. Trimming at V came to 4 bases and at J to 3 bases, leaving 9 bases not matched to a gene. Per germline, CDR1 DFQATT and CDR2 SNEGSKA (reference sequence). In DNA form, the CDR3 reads TGCAGTGCTACACCGACTAGCGGAGTCAAAGAGACCCAGTACTTC. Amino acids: CSATPTSGVKETQYF.

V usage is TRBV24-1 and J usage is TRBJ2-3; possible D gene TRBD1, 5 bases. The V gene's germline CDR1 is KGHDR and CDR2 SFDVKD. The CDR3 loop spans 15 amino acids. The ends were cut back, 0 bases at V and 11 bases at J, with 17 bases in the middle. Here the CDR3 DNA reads TGTGCCACCAGTGATTTGTCAGGGAAGTACAATGAGCAGTATTTT. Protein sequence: CATSDLSGKYNEQYF.

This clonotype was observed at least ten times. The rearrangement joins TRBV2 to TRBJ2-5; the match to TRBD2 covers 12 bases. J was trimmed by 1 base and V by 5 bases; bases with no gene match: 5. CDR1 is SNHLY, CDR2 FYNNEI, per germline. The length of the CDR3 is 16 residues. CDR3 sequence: CASSNGLAGSQETQYF. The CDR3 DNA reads TGTGCCAGCAGTAATGGACTAGCGGGGTCCCAAGAGACCCAGTACTTC.

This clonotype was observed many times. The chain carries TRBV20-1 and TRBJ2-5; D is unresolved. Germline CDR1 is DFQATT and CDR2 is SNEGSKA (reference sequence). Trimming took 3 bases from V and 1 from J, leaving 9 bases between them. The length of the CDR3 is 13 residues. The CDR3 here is CSASIASQETQYF. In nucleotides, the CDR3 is TGCAGTGCTAGTATAGCAAGCCAAGAGACCCAGTACTTC.

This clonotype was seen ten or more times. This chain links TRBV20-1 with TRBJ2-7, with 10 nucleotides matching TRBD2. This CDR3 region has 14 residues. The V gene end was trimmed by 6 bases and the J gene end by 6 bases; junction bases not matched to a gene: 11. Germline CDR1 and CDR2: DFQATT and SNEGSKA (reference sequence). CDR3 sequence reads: CSAPEQRGGGEQYF. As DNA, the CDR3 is TGCAGTGCGCCAGAGCAGCGGGGGGGGGGCGAGCAGTACTTC.

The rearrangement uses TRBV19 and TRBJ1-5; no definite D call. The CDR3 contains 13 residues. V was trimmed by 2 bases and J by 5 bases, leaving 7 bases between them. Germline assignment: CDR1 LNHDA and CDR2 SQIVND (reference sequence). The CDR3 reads CASSIRADQPQHF. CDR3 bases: TGTGCCAGTAGTATAAGGGCGGATCAGCCCCAGCATTTT.

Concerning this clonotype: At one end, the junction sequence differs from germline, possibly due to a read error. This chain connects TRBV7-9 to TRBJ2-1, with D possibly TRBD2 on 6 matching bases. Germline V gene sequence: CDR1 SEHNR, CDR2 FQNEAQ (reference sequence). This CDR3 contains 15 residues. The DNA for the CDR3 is TGTGGCAGCAGCCTACAAGCGCGGAGGGCCAATGAGCTGTTCTTC. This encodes CGSSLQARRANELFF.

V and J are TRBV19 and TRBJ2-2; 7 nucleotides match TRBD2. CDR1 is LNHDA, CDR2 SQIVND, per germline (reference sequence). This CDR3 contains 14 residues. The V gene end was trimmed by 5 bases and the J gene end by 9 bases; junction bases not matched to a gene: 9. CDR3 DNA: TGTGCCAGTAGTCGGGGGGTCGCGATGCGGGAGCTGTTTTTT. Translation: CASSRGVAMRELFF. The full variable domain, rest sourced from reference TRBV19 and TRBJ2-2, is DGGITQSPKYLFRKEGQNVTLSCEQNLNHDAMYWYRQDPGQGLRLIYYSQIVNDFQKGDIAEGYSVSREKKESFPLTVTSAQKNPTAFYLCASSRGVAMRELFFGEGSRLTVL.

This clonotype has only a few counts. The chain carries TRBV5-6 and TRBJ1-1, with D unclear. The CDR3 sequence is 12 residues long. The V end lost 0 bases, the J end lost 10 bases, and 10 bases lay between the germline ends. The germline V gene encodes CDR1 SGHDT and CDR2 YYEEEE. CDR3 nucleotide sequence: TGTGCCAGCAGCTTGGGGCCGGGGTTAGCTTTCTTT. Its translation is CASSLGPGLAFF.

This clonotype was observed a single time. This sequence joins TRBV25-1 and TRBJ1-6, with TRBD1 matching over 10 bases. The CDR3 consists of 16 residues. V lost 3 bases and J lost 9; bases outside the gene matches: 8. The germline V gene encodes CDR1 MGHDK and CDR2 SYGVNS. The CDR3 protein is CASSEPGQGLRSPLHF. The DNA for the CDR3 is TGTGCCAGCAGTGAGCCGGGACAGGGGTTGCGTTCACCCCTCCACTTT.

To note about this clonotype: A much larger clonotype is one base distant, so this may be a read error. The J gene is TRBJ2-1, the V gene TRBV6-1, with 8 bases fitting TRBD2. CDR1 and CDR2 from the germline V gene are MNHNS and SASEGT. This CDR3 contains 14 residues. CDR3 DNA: TGTGCCAGCAGGCGGCGGGAGGAGTCGAATGTGCAGTTCTTC. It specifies CASRRREESNVQFF.

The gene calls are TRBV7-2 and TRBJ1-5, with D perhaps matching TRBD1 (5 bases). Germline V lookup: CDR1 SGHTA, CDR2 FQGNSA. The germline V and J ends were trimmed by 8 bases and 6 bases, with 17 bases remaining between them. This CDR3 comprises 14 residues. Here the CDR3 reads CASPRGVPSQPQHF. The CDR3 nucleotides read TGTGCCAGCCCAAGAGGGGTCCCCAGTCAGCCCCAGCATTTT.

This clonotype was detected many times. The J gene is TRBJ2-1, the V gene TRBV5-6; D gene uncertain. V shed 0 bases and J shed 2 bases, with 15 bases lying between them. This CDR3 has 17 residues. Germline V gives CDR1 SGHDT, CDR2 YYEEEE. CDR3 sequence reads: CASSLVVRRPPYNEQFF. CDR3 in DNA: TGTGCCAGCAGCTTGGTCGTAAGGCGGCCCCCCTACAATGAGCAGTTCTTC.

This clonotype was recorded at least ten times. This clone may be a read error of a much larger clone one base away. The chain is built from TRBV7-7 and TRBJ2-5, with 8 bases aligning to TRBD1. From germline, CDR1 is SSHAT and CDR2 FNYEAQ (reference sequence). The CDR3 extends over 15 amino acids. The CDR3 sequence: CASSLDRGSEETQHF. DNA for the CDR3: TGTGCTAGCAGCTTAGACAGGGGATCCGAAGAGACCCAGCACTTC.

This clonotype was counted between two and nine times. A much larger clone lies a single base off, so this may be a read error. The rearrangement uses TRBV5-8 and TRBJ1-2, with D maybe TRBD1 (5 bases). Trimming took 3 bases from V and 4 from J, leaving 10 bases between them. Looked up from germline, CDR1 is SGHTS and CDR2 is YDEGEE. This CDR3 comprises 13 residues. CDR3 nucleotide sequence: TGTGCCAGCAGCTGGGACGGAACCTATGGCTACACCTTC. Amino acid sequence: CASSWDGTYGYTF.

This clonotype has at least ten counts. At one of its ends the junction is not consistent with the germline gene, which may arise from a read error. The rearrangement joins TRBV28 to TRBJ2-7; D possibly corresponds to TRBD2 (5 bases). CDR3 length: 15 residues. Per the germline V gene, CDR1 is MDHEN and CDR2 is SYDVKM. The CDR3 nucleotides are TGTGCCAGCAGTACCTCTGGAGGTAGCTTTTACGTGCAGTACTTC. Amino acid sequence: CASSTSGGSFYVQYF.

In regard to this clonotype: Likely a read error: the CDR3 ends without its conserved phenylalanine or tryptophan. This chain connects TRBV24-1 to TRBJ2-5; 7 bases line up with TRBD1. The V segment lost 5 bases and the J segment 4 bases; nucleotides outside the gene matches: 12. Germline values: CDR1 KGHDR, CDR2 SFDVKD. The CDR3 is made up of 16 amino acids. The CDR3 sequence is CATSANRGSLRETQYL. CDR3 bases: TGTGCCACCAGTGCGAACAGGGGATCCCTCCGAGAGACCCAGTACCTC.

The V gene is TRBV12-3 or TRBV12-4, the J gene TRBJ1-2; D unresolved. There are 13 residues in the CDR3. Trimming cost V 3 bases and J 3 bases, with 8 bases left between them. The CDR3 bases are TGTGCCAGCAGTTTCGGGTCTCACTATGGCTACACCTTC. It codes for CASSFGSHYGYTF.

Written as DNA, the CDR3 is TGTGCCACCAGCAGAGGGGGGACTGATGAAAAACTGTTTTTT. Translating gives CATSRGGTDEKLFF. The V and J genes are TRBV15 and TRBJ1-4, with D perhaps matching TRBD1 (5 bases). This CDR3 has 14 amino acids. V shed 1 base and J shed 6 bases, with 9 bases lying between them. Germline values: CDR1 LNHNV, CDR2 YYDKDF (reference sequence).

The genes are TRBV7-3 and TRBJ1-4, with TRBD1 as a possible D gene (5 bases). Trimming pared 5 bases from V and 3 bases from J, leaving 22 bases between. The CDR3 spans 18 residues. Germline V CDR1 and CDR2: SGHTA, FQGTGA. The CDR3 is CASSHPIPGGIANEKLFF. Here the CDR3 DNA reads TGTGCCAGCAGCCATCCAATTCCTGGGGGAATTGCTAATGAAAAACTGTTTTTT.

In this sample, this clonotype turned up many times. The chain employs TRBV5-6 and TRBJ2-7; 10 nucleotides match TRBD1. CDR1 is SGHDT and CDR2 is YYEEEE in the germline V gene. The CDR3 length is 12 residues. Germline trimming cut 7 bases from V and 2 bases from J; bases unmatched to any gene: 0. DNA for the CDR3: TGTGCCAGCGGGACAGGGGCCTACGAGCAGTACTTC. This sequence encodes CASGTGAYEQYF.

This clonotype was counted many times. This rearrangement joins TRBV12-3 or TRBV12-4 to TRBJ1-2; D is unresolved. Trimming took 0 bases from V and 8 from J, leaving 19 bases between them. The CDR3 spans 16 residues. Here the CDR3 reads CASSLAKLVGLRGYTF. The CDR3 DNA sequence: TGTGCCAGCAGTTTAGCTAAATTAGTAGGCCTCAGGGGCTACACCTTC.

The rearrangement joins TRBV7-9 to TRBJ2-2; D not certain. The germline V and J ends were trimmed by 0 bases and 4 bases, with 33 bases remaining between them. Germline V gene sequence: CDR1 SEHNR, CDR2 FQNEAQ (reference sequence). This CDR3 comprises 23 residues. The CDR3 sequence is CASSLAAWGNEQYLGPGTGELFF. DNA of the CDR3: TGTGCCAGCAGCTTAGCCGCGTGGGGTAACGAGCAGTACCTCGGGCCGGGCACCGGGGAGCTGTTTTTT.